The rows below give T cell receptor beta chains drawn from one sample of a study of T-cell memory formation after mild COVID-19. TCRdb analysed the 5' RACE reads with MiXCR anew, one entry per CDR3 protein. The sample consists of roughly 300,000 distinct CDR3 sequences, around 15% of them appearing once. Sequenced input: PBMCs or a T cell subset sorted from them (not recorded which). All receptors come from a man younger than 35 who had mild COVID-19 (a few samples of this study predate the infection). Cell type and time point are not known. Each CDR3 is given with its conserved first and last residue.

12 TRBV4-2 CASSQAGPEQFF
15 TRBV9 CASSPEWYSGNTIYF
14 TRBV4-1 CASSQAGGNQPQHF
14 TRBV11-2 CASSFPGPTDTQYF
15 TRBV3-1 CASSQVASGDNEQFF
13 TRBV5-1 CASTRGGGYGYTF
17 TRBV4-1 CASSQSQGTGGNQPQHF
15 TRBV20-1 CSARGPGEVTGELFF
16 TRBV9 CASSVASGLAEETQYF
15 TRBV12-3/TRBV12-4 CASSLVTSGNTEAFF
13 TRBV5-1 CASSPTETGELFF
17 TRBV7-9 CASSLPSRGPSGNTIYF
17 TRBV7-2 CASSLSAPAAIQETQYF
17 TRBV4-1 CASSQTSLGPIKETQYF
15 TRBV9 CASSVGVANSYEQYF
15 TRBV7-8 CASSSHRGRDSPLHF
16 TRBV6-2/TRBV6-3 CASRDPGQGTTDTQYF
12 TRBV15 CATSNQGETQYF
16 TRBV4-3 CASSQGTGTGGYEQYF
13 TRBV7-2 CASTLRASGELFF
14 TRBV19 CASSIAHGVYEQYF
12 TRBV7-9 CASSAGWTEAFF
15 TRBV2 CASSDGGSSYNEQFF
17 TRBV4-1 CASSQPRRRAANTEAFF
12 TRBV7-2 CASSIDNQPQHF
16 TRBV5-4 CASSWAAAGRGYGYTF
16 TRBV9 CASSVDGGLAKNIQYF
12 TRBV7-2 CASSFPSTEAFF
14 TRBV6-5 CASRLRRVQETQYF
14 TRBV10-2 CASNMDSRGTEAFF
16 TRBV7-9 CASSQVGQRGGYEQYF
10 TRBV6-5 CASYKGGYTF
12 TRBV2 CATTGNLDGYTF
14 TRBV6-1 CASRQGVFDEKLFF
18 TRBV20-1 CSARGVQTDTSVNQPQHF
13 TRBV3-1 CASSQAIVSPLHF
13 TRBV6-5 CASRARDRAGYTF
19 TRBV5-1 CASSRPRTSGGRDTGELFF
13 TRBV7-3 CASSWEGDRGYTF
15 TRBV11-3 CASSVGVRDPDTQYF
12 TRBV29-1 CSVDPGQDTQYF
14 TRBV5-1 CASCFGSSSYEQYF
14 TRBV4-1 CASSQNRINTEAFF
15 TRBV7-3 CASSFAGAVTDTQYF
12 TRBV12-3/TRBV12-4 CARGRGEQPQHF
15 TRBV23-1 CASSVGVGTFETQYF
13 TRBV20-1 CSARGGTGRDYTF
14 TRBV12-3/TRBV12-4 CASNRGMSQETQYF
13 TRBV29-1 CSPGGGARGTQYF
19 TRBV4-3 CASSQLWTGTPPDYYGYTF
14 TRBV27 CASSPLAPLDEQFF
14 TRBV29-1 CSVVSATSTDTQYF
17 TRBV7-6 CASSPILGTSGSDTQYF
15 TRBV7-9 CASSLPWTGLDTQYF
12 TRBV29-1 CSVREADRPQHF
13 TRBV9 CASSRTRYNEQFF
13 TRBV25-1 CASSVRSGDEQFF
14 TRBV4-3 CASSQESRNTEAFF
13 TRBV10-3 CAISFDRGTEAFF
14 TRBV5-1 CASSLEGTIYGYTF